This note documents a single TCR beta chain sequence. These data come from a study of blood T cell repertoires in COVID-19. Overall study context: Collection of acute and convalescent COVID-19 samples took place in the United States, Italy and Spain. PBMCs, B-cell-depleted T cells, or T cells were the source of the cDNA or gDNA that made up the material.

The CDR3 sequence is 18 residues long. In germline, CDR1 is PRHDT, CDR2 FYEKMQ (reference sequence). The germline V and J ends were trimmed by 5 bases and 5 bases, with 27 bases remaining between them. Sequenced by immunoSEQ multiplex PCR; TCRdb stores in-frame clones only, minus some. The sample records around 190,000 clones, approximately 91% being singletons. The sequenced sample was peripheral blood. V is TRBV13 and J is TRBJ2-5; TRBD1 might be the D (5 bases). The TCR was taken from a man aged 30 to 39 with acute or convalescent COVID-19. The CDR3 spells CASSRRAPFGGAKETQYF. Written as DNA, the CDR3 is TGTGCCAGCAGCCGACGCGCCCCCTTCGGTGGGGCGAAGGAGACCCAGTACTTC.